This TCR beta chain emerged from a study of human T cells and chemical hapten exposure (dated by TCRdb to the early 2020s). The study in broad terms: For sensitization, 2% DPC in acetone was applied to a 2 cm by 2 cm area of upper inner arm skin. Throughout the approximately 22-week study period, patients were also given weekly therapeutic DPC doses on the scalp. Patch testing on the upper back used Finn chambers containing 0.01% DPC, with scoring done after 6 days according to International Contact Dermatitis Research Group standards. The patient cohort, mostly female, included alopecia areata with under or over 50% scalp involvement, alopecia totalis and alopecia universalis. Libraries were combined into a pool for sequencing, and differences in TCR yield between samples came mainly from small differences in library volumes within the pool. The study tracked peripheral blood TCR repertoire changes in vivo during primary and secondary sensitization to the hapten diphenylcyclopropenone (DPC) in alopecia patients. Blood samples were taken from patients before sensitization (week 0) and at 2, 6 and about 24 weeks after DPC sensitization. Twenty-nine alopecia patients gave blood for TCR sequencing at one to four time points (pre-sensitization, 2, 6 and 24 weeks).

This clonotype turned up a few times. The antigen it binds to is not known. Per-nucleotide qualities are absent, and no much larger clonotype sits a single base away. The library was prepared using RACE. The instrument given in TCRdb is NextSeq 500. Library preparation attached unique molecular identifiers to individual cDNA molecules for quantitative, reproducible TCR counting. Each blood RNA sample was used to sequence both TCR alpha and TCR beta chains. Concerning the study's data processing: A median of around 100,000 TCRs per sample was observed, with a range of about 20,000 to 750,000. The Decombinator software suite was used to annotate V, J and CDR3 in the TCR reads. Every sample was subsampled to the same number of TCRs (28,000) for the PS versus PT1 abundance plots. TCRs were defined as expanded if absent before sensitization and observed at least eight times at the 2-week time point. TCRdb reanalyzed the raw reads on its own, using fastp at Q25 for trimming and MiXCR for clone calling, and kept in-frame beta chains. Each CDR3 protein appears once, grouped with its most common genes and DNA. The V and J calls here are based on TCRdb, not the publication. Within this sample are about 69,000 distinct CDR3 sequences, with approximately 10% of them counted one time only. 6.5% to 8.5% of the sample comes from the top ten.

What the study reported, not specific to this receptor: DPC sensitization did not change the number of TCRs with a frequency above 1 in 1000, and there was no evidence of changes in global repertoire structure. Alopecia, a presumed autoimmune disease, was present in all patients, so the immune response of the patients might differ from that of healthy individuals. Compared with pre-sensitization or healthy control sets, expanded TCRs formed significantly more large CDR3 similarity clusters, which is consistent with antigen-driven responses. After repeated subsampling, the strength of the expansion versus patch-test correlation and the threshold at which it became significant changed. A positive correlation was found between the number of PT1 expanded TCRs and patch test score, with significance reached at thresholds 8, 16 and 32 but not 4.

Counted from cysteine to phenylalanine, this CDR3 has 14 amino acids. The entry retains the CDR3 DNA only, 42 bases that are in frame from base 1. CDR1 SGHVS and CDR2 FNYEAQ were looked up in the germline V gene. Ends trimmed: V by 8 bases, J by 4 bases; bases unmatched to a gene: 10. The time point label on this specimen signifies: patch test 2, 6 weeks after DPC sensitization. Read against the paper, the sample's treatment or condition label means: therapeutic diphenylcyclopropenone sensitization with weekly scalp DPC. At each patch-test visit, blood was drawn before the patch test was applied. To be eligible, patients had to be aged 18 to 70, diagnosed with alopecia and judged suitable for DPC therapy, while pregnant patients were excluded. Total RNA was extracted from unfractionated whole blood that had been collected in Tempus Blood RNA tubes.

The chain uses TRBV7-6 and TRBJ1-2; TRBD1 matches 7 bases in the middle. Source: whole blood, taken in connection with sensitization to the hapten diphenylcyclopropenone (DPC). This TCR was recovered from a woman aged 45 to 65 with alopecia areata. Some clones in this sample may be carry-over from other donors' samples. The DNA reads as follows: TGTGCCAGCGGCTCGTGGGCAGGGGGCTATGGCTACACCTTC. Its translation is CASGSWAGGYGYTF.